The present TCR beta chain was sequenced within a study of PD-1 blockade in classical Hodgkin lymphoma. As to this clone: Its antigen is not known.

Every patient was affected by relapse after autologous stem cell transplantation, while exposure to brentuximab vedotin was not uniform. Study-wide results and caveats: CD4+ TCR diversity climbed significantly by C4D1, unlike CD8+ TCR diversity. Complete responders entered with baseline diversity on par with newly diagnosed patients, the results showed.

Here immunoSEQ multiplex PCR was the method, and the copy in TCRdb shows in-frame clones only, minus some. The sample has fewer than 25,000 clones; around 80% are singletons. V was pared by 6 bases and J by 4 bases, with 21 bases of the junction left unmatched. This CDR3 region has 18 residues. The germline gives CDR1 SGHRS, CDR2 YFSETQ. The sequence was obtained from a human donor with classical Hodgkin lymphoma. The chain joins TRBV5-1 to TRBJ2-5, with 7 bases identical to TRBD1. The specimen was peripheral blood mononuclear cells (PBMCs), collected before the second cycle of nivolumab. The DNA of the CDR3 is TGCGCCAGCAACCTTAACATAAACACAGGGGTGTCTCTAGAGACCCAGTACTTC. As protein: CASNLNINTGVSLETQYF.